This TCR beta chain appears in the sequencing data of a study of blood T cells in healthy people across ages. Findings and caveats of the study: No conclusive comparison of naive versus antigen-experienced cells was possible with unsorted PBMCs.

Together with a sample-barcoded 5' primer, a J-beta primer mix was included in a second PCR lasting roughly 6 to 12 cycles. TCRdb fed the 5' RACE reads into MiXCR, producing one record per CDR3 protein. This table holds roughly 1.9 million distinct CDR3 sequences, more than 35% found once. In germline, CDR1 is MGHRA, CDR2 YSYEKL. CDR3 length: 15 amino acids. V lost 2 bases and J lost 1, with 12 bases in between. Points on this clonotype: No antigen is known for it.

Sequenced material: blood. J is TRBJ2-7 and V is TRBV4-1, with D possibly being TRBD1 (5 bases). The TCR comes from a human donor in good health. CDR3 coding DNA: TGCGCCAGCAGCCAAACGCCAGGGAATTCCTACGAGCAGTACTTC. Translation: CASSQTPGNSYEQYF.